One sample yielded the 3 T cell receptor beta chains listed below, sequenced in a study of identifying expanded T cells in peripheral blood. Data came from immunoSEQ multiplex PCR; TCRdb stores just in-frame clones and leaves some out. This table holds about 90,000 clones, 70% to 90% found once. The sequencing sample was made of blood. The receptors were gathered from a person aged 18 to 70 in good health.

V is TRBV19 and J is TRBJ2-1; D is perhaps TRBD1 or TRBD2 (5 bases each). The CDR3 runs to 18 residues. From germline, CDR1 is LNHDA and CDR2 SQIVND (reference sequence). With 7 bases removed from V and 0 bases from J, the gap between germline ends came to 22 bases. CDR3 in amino acids: CASMPGRLKLSSYNEQFF. CDR3 DNA sequence: TGTGCCAGTATGCCAGGGAGACTCAAATTAAGCTCCTACAATGAGCAGTTCTTC.

The chain couples TRBV7-9 to TRBJ1-2; D may be TRBD1 (6 bases). V lost 6 bases, J lost 4 bases, and 12 bases lay in between. This CDR3 has 13 amino acids. Germline CDR1 reads SEHNR; CDR2 reads FQNEAQ (reference sequence). The CDR3 bases are TGTGCCAGCAGTACCACAGGGACCTATGGCTACACCTTC. Translating gives CASSTTGTYGYTF.

The chain is built from TRBV21-1 and TRBJ2-3; TRBD2, the D gene given by the table, was not confirmed from the DNA. TRBV21-1 corresponds to a pseudogene. The length of the CDR3 is 16 residues. This CDR3 reads CASSKLRAGGSDTQYF. Here the CDR3 DNA reads TGTGCCAGCAGCAAACTTCGAGCGGGGGGATCAGATACGCAGTATTTT.